This TCR beta chain originates from a study of PD-1 blockade in mismatch repair-deficient tumors. Study-level findings and limits: After pembrolizumab, tumor-resident clones rose rapidly, then generally contracted before radiologic responses.

The V and J ends lost 5 bases and 5 bases, in that order; junction bases with no gene match: 5. This CDR3 has 15 residues. Germline values: CDR1 MNHNS, CDR2 SASEGT. All patients were mismatch repair deficient, assessed by either PCR or immunohistochemistry. TCRs were sequenced from three patients responding to pembrolizumab. Only in-frame clones appear in the TCRdb table, and some are missing; sequencing was by immunoSEQ multiplex PCR. The data hold tens of thousands of clones, with 83% observed a single time. As for this clone: Its antigen is as yet unknown.

The gene calls are TRBV6-1 and TRBJ2-5, with 13 bases identical to TRBD2. The input for sequencing was peripheral blood, taken 12 weeks after starting pembrolizumab. The TCR sequence derives from an adult with mismatch repair-deficient cancer. The CDR3 sequence: CASSKGTSGTETQYF. DNA for the CDR3: TGTGCCAGCAGTAAAGGGACTAGCGGGACCGAGACCCAGTACTTC.